One sample yielded the 21 T cell receptor beta chains listed below, sequenced in a study of T cell responses to AZD1222 COVID-19 vaccine. TCRdb's table, derived via immunoSEQ multiplex PCR, lists solely in-frame clones and lacks some. The sample records about 130,000 clones, roughly 90% being singletons. This specimen consisted of peripheral blood, obtained on day 0 of AZD1222 vaccination. These receptors originate from an adult in good health.

This chain's CDR3 is CSVQVVDGYTF. The CDR3 nucleotides are TGCAGCGTCCAGGTAGTTGATGGCTACACCTTC. The chain recombines TRBV29-1 with TRBJ1-2; D call uncertain. Trimming left V 6 bases short and J 6 bases short, with 11 bases between. Germline V gene sequence: CDR1 SQVTM, CDR2 ANQGSEA. The CDR3 contains 11 residues.

The J gene is TRBJ1-6, the V gene TRBV7-9; D remains unclear. Per the germline V gene, CDR1 is SEHNR and CDR2 is FQNEAQ (reference sequence). This CDR3 has 15 amino acids. The V gene lost 0 bases and the J gene lost 5 bases, with 8 bases spanning the gap. The chain's CDR3 is CASSLALVDNSPLHF. The CDR3 bases are TGTGCCAGCAGCTTAGCCCTCGTGGATAATTCACCCCTCCACTTT.

The CDR3 DNA reads TGTGCCAGCAGCTTTTTGGGGAAATCCTCGAACACTGAAGCTTTCTTT. Residues: CASSFLGKSSNTEAFF. The chain recombines TRBV7-9 with TRBJ1-1; D is unresolved. Germline CDR1 is SEHNR and CDR2 is FQNEAQ (reference sequence). Trimming stripped 3 bases from V and 1 base from J, with 15 bases between. CDR3 length: 16 residues.

The chain recombines TRBV6-5 with TRBJ1-2; TRBD1 agrees at 8 bases. Looked up from germline, CDR1 is MNHEY and CDR2 is SVGAGI. Trimming cost V 5 bases and J 2 bases; bases outside gene matches: 7. CDR3 length: 15 residues. The CDR3, as DNA: TGTGCCAGCAGTCTCGGACAGGGATACAACTATGGCTACACCTTC. Its translation is CASSLGQGYNYGYTF.

The V and J genes are TRBV18 and TRBJ2-7; a possible D gene is TRBD1 (6 bases). V lost 3 bases and J 0 bases, leaving 15 bases between the germline ends. Germline CDR1 reads KGHSH; CDR2 reads LQKENI. This CDR3 comprises 16 residues. The CDR3 protein is CASSPARRGSSYEQYF. CDR3 coding DNA: TGTGCCAGCTCACCCGCCCGCAGGGGCAGCTCCTACGAGCAGTACTTC.

This clone was observed once. This chain uses TRBV27 with TRBJ2-2; no firm D call. V lost 5 bases and J 5 bases, leaving 9 bases between the germline ends. CDR3 length: 13 amino acids. CDR1 and CDR2 (germline): MNHEY, SMNVEV (reference sequence). CDR3: CASSITQTGELFF. The CDR3 DNA follows: TGTGCCAGCAGTATAACCCAGACCGGGGAGCTGTTTTTT.

The CDR3 DNA follows: TGCGCCAGCAGCTCGGGACAGCCGAACACCGGGGAGCTGTTTTTT. Translating it yields CASSSGQPNTGELFF. The chain links TRBV5-1 to TRBJ2-2; the match to TRBD1 covers 7 bases. The trim removed 3 bases at V and 0 bases at J, leaving 2 bases unmatched. The length of the CDR3 is 15 residues. CDR1 is SGHRS and CDR2 is YFSETQ in the germline V gene.

This clone is classed as medium-sized. The CDR3 loop reads CASSQAEASGSLNTDTQYF. In DNA form, the CDR3 reads TGTGCCAGCAGCCAAGCCGAAGCTAGCGGGAGTCTGAACACAGATACGCAGTATTTT. This chain links TRBV4-2 with TRBJ2-3, with 10 bases that match TRBD2. Germline CDR1 LGHNA, CDR2 YNFKEQ. The CDR3 runs 19 residues. V lost 1 base to trimming and J lost 2 bases; unmatched junction nucleotides: 12.

The rearrangement uses TRBV5-6 and TRBJ1-1; the D is unclear. Germline V lookup: CDR1 SGHDT, CDR2 YYEEEE. The V end lost 0 bases, the J end lost 0 bases, and 6 bases lay between the germline ends. This CDR3 comprises 14 residues. The CDR3 sequence is CASSLGAMNTEAFF. The CDR3, as DNA: TGTGCCAGCAGCTTGGGGGCCATGAACACTGAAGCTTTCTTT.

The genes are TRBV6-5 and TRBJ1-1; perhaps TRBD1 as D (5 bases). Germline CDR1 is MNHEY and CDR2 is SVGAGI. The CDR3 has 15 amino acids. V was cut by 0 bases and J by 1 base, with 9 bases left in between. The CDR3: CASSYSIGGNTEAFF. DNA of the CDR3: TGTGCCAGCAGTTACTCGATCGGGGGGAACACTGAAGCTTTCTTT.

The chain carries TRBV5-5 and TRBJ1-6; D is ambiguous. This CDR3 is 14 amino acids long. Trimming stripped 4 bases from V and 0 bases from J, with 5 bases between. Germline CDR1 reads SGHKS; CDR2 reads YYEKEE (reference sequence). The CDR3 DNA is TGTGCCAGCAGCCCGAGCTCCTATAATTCACCCCTCCACTTT. Protein sequence: CASSPSSYNSPLHF.

The gene calls are TRBV27 and TRBJ1-2, with 7 nucleotides matching TRBD1. CDR3 length: 14 residues. Trimming cost V 5 bases and J 4 bases; bases outside gene matches: 7. Germline V gene sequence: CDR1 MNHEY, CDR2 SMNVEV (reference sequence). The DNA of the CDR3 is TGTGCCAGCAGTAGACGAGGGGGCAGCTATGGCTACACCTTC. It is translated as CASSRRGGSYGYTF.

The V call is TRBV7-8, the J call TRBJ2-7; 7 positions match TRBD1. Germline CDR1 and CDR2: SGHVS and FQNEAQ. J lost 7 bases, V lost 1 base, and 7 bases had no gene match. This CDR3 contains 14 residues. The CDR3 nucleotides are TGTGCCAGCAGCTTAGAGTCTACAGGGGTTGAGCAGTACTTC. Translated, it gives CASSLESTGVEQYF.

The CDR3 DNA reads as TGTGCCAGCAGCTTACTACAGAGGACAGGGAGCGAGCAGTACTTC. Translating it yields CASSLLQRTGSEQYF. J is TRBJ2-7 and V is TRBV7-2, with 8 bases aligning to TRBD1. With V trimmed by 2 bases and J by 6 bases, 9 bases remained unmatched. This CDR3 spans 15 amino acids. In germline, CDR1 is SGHTA, CDR2 FQGNSA.

This clone has a single count. CDR3 residues: CASSYPGQPQHF. DNA for the CDR3: TGTGCCAGCAGCTACCCAGGGCAGCCCCAGCATTTT. This chain uses TRBV6-5 with TRBJ1-5; possible D gene TRBD1, 5 bases. Germline-derived CDR1 and CDR2 are MNHEY and SVGAGI. V was clipped by 6 bases and J by 7 bases, with 10 bases between them. The CDR3 runs to 12 residues.

The J gene is TRBJ2-5, the V gene TRBV9; 7 bases map to TRBD2. Germline CDR1 reads SGDLS; CDR2 reads YYNGEE. The CDR3 has 15 amino acids. V was pared by 0 bases and J by 4 bases, with 6 bases of the junction left unmatched. CDR3 sequence (DNA): TGTGCCAGCAGCGTAGGGGCGGGAGTACGAGAGACCCAGTACTTC. Protein: CASSVGAGVRETQYF.

This chain links TRBV4-1 with TRBJ2-2, with 7 nucleotides matching TRBD2. Germline V gene lookup returns CDR1 MGHRA and CDR2 YSYEKL. With 9 bases clipped from V and 4 bases from J, the junction kept 8 bases outside the gene matches. This CDR3 contains 14 residues. CDR3 residues: CASTSVIFTGELFF. Here the CDR3 DNA reads TGCGCCAGTACTAGCGTCATCTTCACCGGGGAGCTGTTTTTT.

CDR3 in amino acids: CASRREPQETQYF. As DNA, the CDR3 is TGTGCCAGCAGGCGTGAACCCCAAGAGACCCAGTACTTC. V and J are TRBV27 and TRBJ2-5; D is unclear. CDR1 is MNHEY, CDR2 SMNVEV, per germline (reference sequence). This CDR3 contains 13 residues. Trimming took off 6 bases at V and 1 base at J, with 9 bases between the two ends.

The chain couples TRBV19 to TRBJ2-1; 7 bases are a match to TRBD2. CDR3 length: 16 residues. The V gene end was trimmed by 1 base and the J gene end by 9 bases; junction bases not matched to a gene: 12. Looked up from germline, CDR1 is LNHDA and CDR2 is SQIVND (reference sequence). The CDR3 spells CASSIAGLGRVSEQFF. CDR3 DNA sequence: TGTGCCAGTAGTATAGCCGGACTAGGTCGGGTTAGTGAGCAGTTCTTC.

The genes are TRBV7-9 and TRBJ2-5; the D gene could be TRBD1 or TRBD2 (5 bases each). The CDR3 has 13 residues. The V gene's germline CDR1 is SEHNR and CDR2 FQNEAQ (reference sequence). The V and J ends lost 5 bases and 4 bases respectively, with 11 bases between them. CDR3 residues: CASSPWGRETQYF. CDR3 bases: TGTGCCAGCAGCCCGTGGGGGAGAGAGACCCAGTACTTC. The full variable domain, its missing parts supplied by reference TRBV7-9 and TRBJ2-5, is DTGVSQNPRHKITKRGQNVTFRCDPISEHNRLYWYRQTLGQGPEFLTYFQNEAQLEKSRLLSDRFSAERPKGSFSTLEIQRTEQGDSAMYLCASSPWGRETQYFGPGTRLLVL.

V is TRBV4-3 and J is TRBJ2-7, with a weak D call TRBD1 (5 bases). V lost 0 bases and J 4 bases, leaving 13 bases between the germline ends. This CDR3 region has 15 residues. Germline V gene data show CDR1 as LGHNA and CDR2 as YSLEER. CDR3 in DNA: TGCGCCAGCAGCCAAGATCCCAGGGCGGATTACGAGCAGTACTTC. Protein sequence: CASSQDPRADYEQYF.